What follows are 19 T cell receptor beta chains derived from one specimen sequenced in a study of shared clonotypes between healthy human individuals. Sequencing used immunoSEQ multiplex PCR; TCRdb keeps in-frame clones, though not all of them. The table includes about 960,000 clones, 70% to 85% detected once. The sample was memory CD4+ T cells sorted from blood. Subset in this sample: CD45RA-negative fraction. These TCRs come from a man aged 18 to 35 in good health.

The genes are TRBV2 and TRBJ1-2; 8 bases map to TRBD1. Looked up from germline, CDR1 is SNHLY and CDR2 is FYNNEI. V shed 2 bases, J shed 8 bases, and the junction held 7 bases outside the gene matches. The CDR3 has 14 residues. Written as DNA, the CDR3 is TGTGCCAGCAGTGAAAGGACAGGGTGGAGAGGCTACACCTTC. It yields the protein CASSERTGWRGYTF.

The chain links TRBV29-1 to TRBJ2-1; the D is unclear. The length of the CDR3 is 11 residues. CDR1 and CDR2 (germline): SQVTM, ANQGSEA. The V and J ends lost 4 bases and 8 bases respectively, with 9 bases between them. CDR3 nucleotide sequence: TGCAGCGTTGTAGGAAGGGATGAGCAGTTCTTC. Translating it yields CSVVGRDEQFF.

The chain joins TRBV29-1 to TRBJ2-5; 13 bases line up with TRBD2. This CDR3 is built from 16 residues. Trimming removed 4 bases from V and 2 bases from J; junction bases left unmatched: 7. The germline V gene encodes CDR1 SQVTM and CDR2 ANQGSEA. The chain's CDR3 is CSVALGLAGSQETQYF. In DNA, the CDR3 is TGCAGCGTTGCCCTGGGACTAGCGGGGTCACAAGAGACCCAGTACTTC.

The rearrangement uses TRBV7-2 and TRBJ2-7, with 7 bases that match TRBD1. The CDR3 extends over 13 amino acids. The V gene end was trimmed by 5 bases and the J gene end by 7 bases; junction bases not matched to a gene: 8. Germline loops: CDR1 SGHTA, CDR2 FQGNSA. The CDR3 nucleotides are TGTGCCAGCAGCCAAGGGGGCAGGGTAGAGCAGTACTTC. Its translation is CASSQGGRVEQYF.

V gene TRBV7-9 combines with J gene TRBJ2-1; D might be TRBD1 or TRBD2, each matching 6 bases. This CDR3 comprises 16 residues. Germline V gives CDR1 SEHNR, CDR2 FQNEAQ (reference sequence). V lost 0 bases, J lost 3 bases, and 12 bases lay in between. The CDR3 nucleotides read TGTGCCAGCAGCTTAGCTGGGGGGCGGAACTACAATGAGCAGTTCTTC. Amino acids: CASSLAGGRNYNEQFF.

Of note for this clone: At the DNA level, this CDR3 is encoded by other sequences in the same sample as well. The V call is TRBV18, the J call TRBJ1-5; D remains unclear. The CDR3 consists of 13 residues. The V and J ends lost 6 bases and 1 base respectively, with 7 bases between them. Germline-derived CDR1 and CDR2 are KGHSH and LQKENI. The CDR3 nucleotides are TGTGCCAGCTCTCCTCACAGCAATCAGCCCCAGCATTTT. It yields the protein CASSPHSNQPQHF.

Of note for this clone: Other DNA sequences from this sample encode an identical CDR3 as well. In DNA, the CDR3 is TGTGCCAGCTCACCCGGGACAGGGGCCTACGAGCAGTACTTC. It encodes CASSPGTGAYEQYF. V usage is TRBV18 and J usage is TRBJ2-7; 10 nucleotides match TRBD1. V shed 3 bases and J 2 bases; nucleotides not matched to a gene: 1. CDR3 size: 14 residues. The germline V gene has CDR1 KGHSH and CDR2 LQKENI.

The chain is built from TRBV6-5 and TRBJ1-5; D possibly corresponds to TRBD1 (5 bases). The CDR3 spans 15 residues. CDR1 and CDR2 from the germline V gene are MNHEY and SVGAGI. V was cut by 6 bases and J by 0 bases, with 12 bases left in between. CDR3 nucleotides: TGTGCCAGCAGACTAACAGGAGATAGCAATCAGCCCCAGCATTTT. It yields the protein CASRLTGDSNQPQHF.

There are many counts of this clone. Within the sample, other DNA sequences also encode this same CDR3. This rearrangement joins TRBV7-6 to TRBJ2-3, with D maybe TRBD1 (7 bases). The CDR3 runs to 16 residues. Germline V gene sequence: CDR1 SGHVS, CDR2 FNYEAQ. With 1 base removed from V and 0 bases from J, the gap between germline ends came to 11 bases. The CDR3 is CASSLDQGGSTDTQYF. The CDR3 DNA reads as TGTGCCAGCAGCTTAGATCAGGGGGGCAGCACAGATACGCAGTATTTT. Using reference TRBV7-6 and TRBJ2-3 for the parts outside the CDR3, the full variable domain is GAGVSQSPRYKVTKRGQDVALRCDPISGHVSLYWYRQALGQGPEFLTYFNYEAQQDKSGLPNDRFSAERPEGSISTLTIQRTEQRDSAMYRCASSLDQGGSTDTQYFGPGTRLTVL.

The V gene is TRBV25-1, the J gene TRBJ1-2; no definite D call. The CDR3 has 12 amino acids. The V end was cut by 8 bases, the J end by 0 bases, with 7 bases between. CDR1 is MGHDK, CDR2 SYGVNS, per germline. In DNA, the CDR3 is TGTGCCAGCGGCAGTCCTAACTATGGCTACACCTTC. Translation: CASGSPNYGYTF.

The gene calls are TRBV6-4 and TRBJ2-5; no clear D. CDR3 length equals 11 residues. V gave up 9 bases and J gave up 5 bases, with 10 bases separating them. The germline CDR1 and CDR2 sequences are MRHNA and SNTAGT. DNA for the CDR3: TGTGCCAGGGGCACGGTGGAGACCCAGTACTTC. Encoded protein: CARGTVETQYF.

The sample holds one count of this clone. This could be a read error, since a much larger clone is one nucleotide away. Other DNA sequences in this specimen translate into the identical CDR3. CDR3 nucleotide sequence: TGTGCCAGCAATGGACAGAACACCGGGGAGCTGTTTTTT. This translates into CASNGQNTGELFF. The chain carries TRBV2 and TRBJ2-2, with D maybe TRBD1 (5 bases). The CDR3 is 13 amino acids. Germline V CDR1 and CDR2: SNHLY, FYNNEI. Trimming stripped 7 bases from V and 1 base from J, with 7 bases between. Drawing the rest from reference TRBV2 and TRBJ2-2, the complete variable domain is EPEVTQTPSHQVTQMGQEVILRCVPISNHLYFYWYRQILGQKVEFLVSFYNNEISEKSEIFDDQFSVERPDGSNFTLKIRSTKLEDSAMYFCASNGQNTGELFFGEGSRLTVL.

This chain connects TRBV11-2 to TRBJ2-3; TRBD1 might be the D (6 bases). This CDR3 is 14 amino acids long. Trimming removed 5 bases at V and 4 bases at J, with 13 bases between. Per germline, CDR1 SGHAT and CDR2 FQNNGV. CDR3 amino acids: CASSQTRGPDTQYF. CDR3 in DNA: TGTGCCAGCAGCCAGACCAGGGGTCCAGATACGCAGTATTTT.

This clone has just a few counts. CDR3: CASYLGQFNNEQFF. The CDR3 nucleotides are TGTGCCAGCTACCTGGGACAGTTTAACAATGAGCAGTTCTTC. The chain joins TRBV5-6 to TRBJ2-1, with 7 positions matching TRBD1. V gave up 7 bases and J gave up 5 bases; unmatched junction bases: 9. CDR1 is SGHDT, CDR2 YYEEEE, per germline. The length of the CDR3 is 14 residues. The full variable domain, its missing parts supplied by reference TRBV5-6 and TRBJ2-1, is DAGVTQSPTHLIKTRGQQVTLRCSPKSGHDTVSWYQQALGQGPQFIFQYYEEEERQRGNFPDRFSGHQFPNYSSELNVNALLLGDSALYLCASYLGQFNNEQFFGPGTRLTVL.

This chain links TRBV7-9 with TRBJ1-3; D is ambiguous. CDR1 SEHNR and CDR2 FQNEAQ come from the germline V gene (reference sequence). V gave up 10 bases and J gave up 0 bases, with 10 bases separating them. There are 13 residues in the CDR3. CDR3 amino acids: CATQLGSGNTIYF. The CDR3 nucleotides read TGTGCCACCCAACTCGGCTCTGGAAACACCATATATTTT.

The rearrangement uses TRBV5-4 and TRBJ2-7; 8 nucleotides match TRBD1. Per germline, CDR1 SGHNT and CDR2 YYREEE (reference sequence). The CDR3 totals 14 residues. Trimming removed 3 bases from V and 5 bases from J; junction bases left unmatched: 7. The CDR3 region is CASSSGQGLDEQYF. The CDR3 DNA follows: TGTGCCAGCAGCTCAGGACAGGGACTCGACGAGCAGTACTTC.

This clone was seen a handful of times. The chain combines TRBV10-2 with TRBJ2-5; 7 bases agree with TRBD2. CDR3 length equals 15 residues. Germline values: CDR1 WSHSY, CDR2 SAAADI. V was clipped by 2 bases and J by 2 bases; unmatched bases: 5. This CDR3 is CASSEATSRQETQYF. The CDR3 DNA sequence: TGCGCCAGCAGTGAGGCGACTAGCCGGCAAGAGACCCAGTACTTC.

The chain carries TRBV6-5 and TRBJ1-2; possibly TRBD1 for D (5 bases). Trimming took 0 bases from V and 1 from J, leaving 9 bases between them. The CDR3 consists of 15 residues. Germline V gene data show CDR1 as MNHEY and CDR2 as SVGAGI. This CDR3 is CASSYSGRGNYGYTF. CDR3 in DNA: TGTGCCAGCAGTTACTCTGGGAGGGGTAACTATGGCTACACCTTC.

This clone occurred a few times. The V gene is TRBV5-1, the J gene TRBJ2-4; a weak D match, TRBD2 (5 bases). V was shortened by 0 bases and J by 7 bases, with 14 bases between the two germline ends. Germline CDR1 and CDR2: SGHRS and YFSETQ. The CDR3 has 15 amino acids. The CDR3 DNA reads TGCGCCAGCAGCTTGGCCGGGGTGGGCCATAACATTCAGTACTTC. It specifies CASSLAGVGHNIQYF.